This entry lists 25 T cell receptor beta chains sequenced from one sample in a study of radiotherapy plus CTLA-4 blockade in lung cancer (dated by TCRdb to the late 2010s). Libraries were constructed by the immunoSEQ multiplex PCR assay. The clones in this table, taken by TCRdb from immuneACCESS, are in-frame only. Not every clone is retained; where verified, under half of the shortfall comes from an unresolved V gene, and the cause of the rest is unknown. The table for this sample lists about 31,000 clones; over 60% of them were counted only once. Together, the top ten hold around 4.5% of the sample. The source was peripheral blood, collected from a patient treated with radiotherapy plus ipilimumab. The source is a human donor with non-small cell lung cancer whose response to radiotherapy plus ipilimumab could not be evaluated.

The CDR3 region is CASSKASSGSVTQYF. The CDR3 DNA reads as TGTGCCAGCAGCAAAGCCTCTAGCGGTAGCGTTACGCAGTATTTT. This chain joins TRBV21-1 and TRBJ2-3; TRBD2 was called by the table and not checked on the DNA. TRBV21-1 is designated a pseudogene. The CDR3 covers 15 residues.

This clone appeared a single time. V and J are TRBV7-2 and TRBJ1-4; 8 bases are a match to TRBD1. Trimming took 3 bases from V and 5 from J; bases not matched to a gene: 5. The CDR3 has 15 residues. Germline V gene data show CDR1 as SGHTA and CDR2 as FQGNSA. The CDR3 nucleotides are TGTGCCAGCAGCTTCGACAGGGGACGAAATGAAAAACTGTTTTTT. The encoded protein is CASSFDRGRNEKLFF.

The CDR3 protein is CASSSPVRDRANEQFF. In DNA, the CDR3 is TGTGCCAGCAGCTCCCCCGTCCGGGACAGAGCTAATGAGCAGTTCTTC. The chain has TRBV7-6 and TRBJ2-1; 7 positions agree with TRBD1. V dropped 4 bases and J dropped 7; count of bases not matched to a gene: 13. The CDR3 consists of 16 residues. Germline CDR1 SGHVS, CDR2 FNYEAQ.

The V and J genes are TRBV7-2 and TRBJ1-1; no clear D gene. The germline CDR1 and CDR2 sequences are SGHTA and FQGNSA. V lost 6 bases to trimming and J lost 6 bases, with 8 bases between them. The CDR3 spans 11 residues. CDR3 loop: CASSHGAEAFF. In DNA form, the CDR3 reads TGTGCCAGCAGTCACGGGGCTGAAGCTTTCTTT.

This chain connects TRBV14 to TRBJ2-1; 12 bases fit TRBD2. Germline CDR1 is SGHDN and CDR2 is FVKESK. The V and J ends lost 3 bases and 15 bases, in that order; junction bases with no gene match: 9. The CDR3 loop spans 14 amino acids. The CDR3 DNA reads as TGTGCCAGCAGCCACGGACTAGCGGGGTATGTTCCGTTCTTC. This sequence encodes CASSHGLAGYVPFF.

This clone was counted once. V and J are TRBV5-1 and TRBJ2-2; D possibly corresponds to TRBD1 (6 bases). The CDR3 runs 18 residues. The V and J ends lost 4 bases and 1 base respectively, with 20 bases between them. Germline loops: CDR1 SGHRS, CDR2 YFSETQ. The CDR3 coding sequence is TGCGCCAGCAGCCCCCGGTTTGTAGGGGGATGGAACACCGGGGAGCTGTTTTTT. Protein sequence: CASSPRFVGGWNTGELFF.

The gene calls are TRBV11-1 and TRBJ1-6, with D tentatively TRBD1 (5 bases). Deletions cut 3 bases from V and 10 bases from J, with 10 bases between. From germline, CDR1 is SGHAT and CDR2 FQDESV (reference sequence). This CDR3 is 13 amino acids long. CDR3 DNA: TGTGCCAGCAGCTTCACAGGAGGGTCACCCCTCCACTTT. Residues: CASSFTGGSPLHF.

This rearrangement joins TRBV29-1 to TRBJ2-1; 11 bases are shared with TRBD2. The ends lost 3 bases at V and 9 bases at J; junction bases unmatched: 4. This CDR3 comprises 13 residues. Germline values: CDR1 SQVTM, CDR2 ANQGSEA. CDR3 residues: CSVDIAGGGEQFF. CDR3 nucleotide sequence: TGCAGCGTTGATATAGCGGGAGGGGGTGAGCAGTTCTTC.

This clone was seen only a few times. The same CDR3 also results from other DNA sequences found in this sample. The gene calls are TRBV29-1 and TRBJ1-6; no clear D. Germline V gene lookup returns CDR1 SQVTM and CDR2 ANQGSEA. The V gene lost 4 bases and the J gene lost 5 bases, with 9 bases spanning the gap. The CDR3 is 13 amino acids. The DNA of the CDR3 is TGCAGCGTTGCGGTGGCGGATAATTCACCCCTCCACTTT. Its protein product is CSVAVADNSPLHF.

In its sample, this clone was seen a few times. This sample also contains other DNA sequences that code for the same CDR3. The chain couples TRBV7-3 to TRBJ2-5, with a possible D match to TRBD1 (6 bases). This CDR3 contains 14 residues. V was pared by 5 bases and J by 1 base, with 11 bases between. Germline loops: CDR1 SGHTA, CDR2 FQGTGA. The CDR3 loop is CASSPTGLQETQYF. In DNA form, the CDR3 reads TGTGCCAGCAGCCCCACAGGGCTCCAAGAGACCCAGTACTTC.

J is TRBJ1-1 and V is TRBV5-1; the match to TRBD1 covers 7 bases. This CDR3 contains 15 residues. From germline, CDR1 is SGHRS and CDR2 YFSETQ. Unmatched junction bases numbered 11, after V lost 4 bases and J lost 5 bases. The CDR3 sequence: CASSLYRGRGTEAFF. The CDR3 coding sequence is TGCGCCAGCAGCCTATACAGGGGACGGGGGACTGAAGCTTTCTTT.

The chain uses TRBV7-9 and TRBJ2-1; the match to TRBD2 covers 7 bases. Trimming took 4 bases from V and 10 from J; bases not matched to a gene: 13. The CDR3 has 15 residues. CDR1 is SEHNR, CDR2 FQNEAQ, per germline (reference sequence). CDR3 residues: CASSSGLGGAGEQFF. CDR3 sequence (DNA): TGTGCCAGCAGCTCCGGACTAGGCGGGGCGGGAGAGCAGTTCTTC.

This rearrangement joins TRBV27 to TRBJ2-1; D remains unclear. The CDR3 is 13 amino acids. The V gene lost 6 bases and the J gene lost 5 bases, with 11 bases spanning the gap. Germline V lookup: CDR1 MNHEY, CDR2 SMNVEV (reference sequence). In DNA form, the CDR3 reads TGTGCCAGCAGCCCGCGTAACCACAATGAGCAGTTCTTC. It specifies CASSPRNHNEQFF.

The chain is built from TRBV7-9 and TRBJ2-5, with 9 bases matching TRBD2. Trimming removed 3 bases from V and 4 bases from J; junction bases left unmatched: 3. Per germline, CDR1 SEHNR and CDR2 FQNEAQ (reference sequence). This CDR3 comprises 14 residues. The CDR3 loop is CASSFLSGRETQYF. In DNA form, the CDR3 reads TGTGCCAGCAGCTTCCTTAGCGGGAGAGAGACCCAGTACTTC.

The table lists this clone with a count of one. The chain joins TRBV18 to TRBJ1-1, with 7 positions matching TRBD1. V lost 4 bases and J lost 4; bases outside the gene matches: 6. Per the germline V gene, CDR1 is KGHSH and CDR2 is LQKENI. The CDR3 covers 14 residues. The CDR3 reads CASSREAGGTEAFF. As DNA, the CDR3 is TGTGCCAGCTCACGCGAAGCAGGGGGCACTGAAGCTTTCTTT.

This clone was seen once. The CDR3 region has the DNA TGTGCCAGCAGCCCCTGGGGCCTTAATTCACCCCTCCACTTT. It encodes CASSPWGLNSPLHF. J is TRBJ1-6 and V is TRBV5-5, with TRBD1 as a possible D gene (5 bases). Germline CDR1 SGHKS, CDR2 YYEKEE (reference sequence). The length of the CDR3 is 14 residues. V dropped 4 bases and J dropped 6 bases, with 11 bases sitting between them.

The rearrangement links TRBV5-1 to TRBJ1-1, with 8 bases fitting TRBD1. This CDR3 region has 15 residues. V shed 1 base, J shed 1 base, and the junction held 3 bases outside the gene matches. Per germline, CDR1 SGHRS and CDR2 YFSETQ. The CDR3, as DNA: TGCGCCAGCAGCTTGCTTGGACAGGGGAACACTGAAGCTTTCTTT. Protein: CASSLLGQGNTEAFF. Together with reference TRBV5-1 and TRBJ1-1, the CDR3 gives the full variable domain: KAGVTQTPRYLIKTRGQQVTLSCSPISGHRSVSWYQQTPGQGLQFLFEYFSETQRNKGNFPGRFSGRQFSNSRSEMNVSTLELGDSALYLCASSLLGQGNTEAFFGQGTRLTVV.

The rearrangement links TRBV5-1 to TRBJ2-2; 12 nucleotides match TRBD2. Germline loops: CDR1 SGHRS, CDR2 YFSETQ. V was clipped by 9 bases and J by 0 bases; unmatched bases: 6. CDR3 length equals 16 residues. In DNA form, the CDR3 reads TGCGCCACCCAGGGACTAGCGGGCCCGAACACCGGGGAGCTGTTTTTT. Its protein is CATQGLAGPNTGELFF. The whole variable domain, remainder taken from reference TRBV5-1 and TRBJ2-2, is KAGVTQTPRYLIKTRGQQVTLSCSPISGHRSVSWYQQTPGQGLQFLFEYFSETQRNKGNFPGRFSGRQFSNSRSEMNVSTLELGDSALYLCATQGLAGPNTGELFFGEGSRLTVL.

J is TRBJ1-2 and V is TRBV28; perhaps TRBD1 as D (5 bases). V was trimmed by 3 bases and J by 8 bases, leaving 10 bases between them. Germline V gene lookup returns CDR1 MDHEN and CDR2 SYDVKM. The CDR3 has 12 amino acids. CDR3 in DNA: TGTGCCAGCAGTTTGGCGACAGAAGGCTACACCTTC. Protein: CASSLATEGYTF.

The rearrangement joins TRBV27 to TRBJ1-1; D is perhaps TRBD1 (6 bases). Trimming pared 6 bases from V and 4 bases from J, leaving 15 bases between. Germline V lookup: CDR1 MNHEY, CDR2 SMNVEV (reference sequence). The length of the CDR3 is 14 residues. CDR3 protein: CASSLTGFGTEAFF. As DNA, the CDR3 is TGTGCCAGCAGCCTCACAGGGTTTGGCACTGAAGCTTTCTTT.

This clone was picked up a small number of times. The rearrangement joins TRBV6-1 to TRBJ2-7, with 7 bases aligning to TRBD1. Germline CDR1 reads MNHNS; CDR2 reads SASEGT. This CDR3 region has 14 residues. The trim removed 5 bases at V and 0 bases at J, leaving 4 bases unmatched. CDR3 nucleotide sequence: TGTGCCAGCAGTCCCCGACAGGGCTCCTACGAGCAGTACTTC. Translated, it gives CASSPRQGSYEQYF.

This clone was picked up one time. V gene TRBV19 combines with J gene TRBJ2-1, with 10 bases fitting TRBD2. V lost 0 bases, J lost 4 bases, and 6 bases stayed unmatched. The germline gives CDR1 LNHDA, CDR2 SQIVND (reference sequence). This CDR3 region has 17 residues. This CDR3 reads CASSIDLAGAPYNEQFF. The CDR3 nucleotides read TGTGCCAGTAGTATAGACCTAGCGGGAGCCCCGTACAATGAGCAGTTCTTC.

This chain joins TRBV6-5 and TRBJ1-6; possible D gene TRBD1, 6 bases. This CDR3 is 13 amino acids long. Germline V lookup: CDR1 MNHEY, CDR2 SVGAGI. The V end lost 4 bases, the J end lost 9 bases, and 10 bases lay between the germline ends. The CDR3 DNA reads TGTGCCAGCAGTTTCGTAGGGGGTTCACCCCTCCACTTT. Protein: CASSFVGGSPLHF.

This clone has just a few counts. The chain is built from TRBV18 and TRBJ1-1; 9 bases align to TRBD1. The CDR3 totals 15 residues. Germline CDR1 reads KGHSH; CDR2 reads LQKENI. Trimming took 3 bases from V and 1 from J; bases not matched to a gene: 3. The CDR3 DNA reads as TGTGCCAGCTCACCGGGGACAGGGCAGAACACTGAAGCTTTCTTT. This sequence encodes CASSPGTGQNTEAFF.

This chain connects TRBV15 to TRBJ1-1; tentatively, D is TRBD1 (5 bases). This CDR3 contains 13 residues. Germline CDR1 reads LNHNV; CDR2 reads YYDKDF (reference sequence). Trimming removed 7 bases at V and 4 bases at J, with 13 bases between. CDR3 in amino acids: CATTVRGGTEAFF. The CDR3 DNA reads TGTGCCACCACAGTCCGGGGGGGCACTGAAGCTTTCTTT.